Sequencing of this T cell receptor (beta chain) was carried out in a study of T-cell memory formation after mild COVID-19 (dated by TCRdb to the early 2020s). Describing the broader study: TCR sequence clusters from the two donors were found to be largely donor specific. In two donors, T-cell clones that expanded and contracted after mild COVID-19 were tracked by sequencing TCRalpha and TCRbeta repertoires over time. Two young, previously healthy adult volunteers, one female and one male, were included in the cohort.

This clonotype was seen more than once but under ten times. The antigen it recognizes is unknown. No much larger clone exists at a distance of one base, and base qualities are not known. TCRdb shows the sequencer as Illumina NovaSeq 6000. TCRalpha and TCRbeta cDNA libraries were built by 5'RACE with constant-segment primers, adding sample barcodes and unique molecular identifiers. RNA was extracted from every sample with Trizol reagent. Library amplification was performed in two PCR steps, and a second sample barcode and Illumina TruSeq adapters were introduced in the second step. Sequencing of libraries was performed on an Illumina NovaSeq with 2 x 150 bp paired-end reads. The study's processing was this. With migec v1.2.7, reads were demultiplexed and then collapsed into UMI-guided consensus sequences. Using mixcr v2.1.11, the UMI consensuses were aligned to TRA and TRB V and J templates and assembled into clonotypes. A clonotype was counted as expanded or contracted only if both edgeR and NoisET called the change significant, with noise models trained on biological replicates. For edgeR calls, a false discovery rate-adjusted p below 0.01 and a log2 fold-change threshold of 1 were applied. PCA with hierarchical clustering of max-normalized trajectories of the 1000 most abundant clonotypes was used as exploratory dynamics analysis. Separately sequenced CD4+ and CD8+ repertoires were used to assign a CD4 or CD8 phenotype to each responding clone. The public sequencing data were trimmed at Q25 with fastp and processed into clonotypes with MiXCR by TCRdb, which kept only in-frame beta chains. Each CDR3 protein gets just one entry, which takes the most common genes and DNA from the rows behind it. The V and J calls were determined by TCRdb, not by the authors. Here the sample has roughly 120,000 distinct CDR3 sequences; over 20% occur a single time. The ten largest clones take up roughly two fifths of the sample.

The V and J ends are trimmed by 2 bases and 7 bases, leaving 15 bases between them. Inclusive of the bounding cysteine and phenylalanine, the CDR3 is 15 residues long. The entry retains the CDR3 DNA only, 45 bases that are in frame from base 1. CDR1 and CDR2 are drawn from the germline V gene (reference sequence): MNHEY, SMNVEV. PBMCs were isolated by Ficoll-Paque density gradient centrifugation. What the authors observed across the whole study: Some responding clones were detected in pre-infection memory, which suggested that pre-existing cross-reactive memory T cells had joined the SARS-CoV-2 response. Contracting CD4+ clones were located mainly in the CM and EM memory subsets, whereas CD8+ clones were found to be enriched in EMRA. Only a couple of mild cases were covered by the study, and larger cohorts that include severe cases with pre-infection samples were considered necessary. Balanced CD4/CD8 phenotypes were observed for clones contracting from day 15 to 85, whereas a bias towards CD4+ was observed for a second wave of clones expanding from day 15 to 37. SARS-CoV-2 specificity was not confirmed for the second-wave clones peaking on day 37.

Sequenced input: PBMCs or a T cell subset sorted from them (not recorded which). Recombination linked TRBV27 to TRBJ2-4; the D match is possibly TRBD1 or TRBD2, with 5 bases aligned in each. This clonotype was sampled from a man aged 18 to 35 who had mild COVID-19 (a few samples of this study predate the infection). The sample titles of this study are shuffled in the database, so cell type and time point are left out; the donor was told from shared clones. The CDR3 amino acid sequence is: CASSLSDGTRNIQYF. The DNA sequence is given as TGTGCCAGCAGTTTAAGTGACGGGACGCGTAACATTCAGTACTTC.